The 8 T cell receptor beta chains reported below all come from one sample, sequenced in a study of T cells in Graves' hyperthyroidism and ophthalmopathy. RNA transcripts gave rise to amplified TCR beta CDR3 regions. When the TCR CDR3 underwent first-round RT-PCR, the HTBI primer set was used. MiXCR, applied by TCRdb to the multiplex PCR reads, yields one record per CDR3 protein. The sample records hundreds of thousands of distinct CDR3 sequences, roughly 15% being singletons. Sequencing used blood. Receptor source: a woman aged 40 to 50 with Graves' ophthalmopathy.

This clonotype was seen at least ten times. The CDR3 nucleotides are TGTGCCTGGAGTGGGCAGGGCAGTCAGCCCCAGCATTTT. It codes for CAWSGQGSQPQHF. This sequence joins TRBV30 and TRBJ1-5; TRBD1 is a possible D gene (5 bases). V dropped 1 base and J dropped 6 bases, with 10 bases sitting between them. The CDR3 is 13 amino acids. Germline V gives CDR1 GTSNPN, CDR2 SVGIG (reference sequence).

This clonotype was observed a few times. The CDR3 region is CASSTGFTNTGELFF. CDR3 sequence (DNA): TGTGCCAGCAGCACAGGGTTTACGAACACCGGGGAGCTGTTTTTT. The V gene is TRBV5-4, the J gene TRBJ2-2; possibly TRBD1 for D (6 bases). Trimming took 4 bases from V and 0 from J, leaving 10 bases between them. Germline CDR1 and CDR2: SGHNT and YYREEE (reference sequence). This CDR3 is 15 amino acids long. The full variable domain, its missing parts supplied by reference TRBV5-4 and TRBJ2-2, is ETGVTQSPTHLIKTRGQQVTLRCSSQSGHNTVSWYQQALGQGPQFIFQYYREEENGRGNFPPRFSGLQFPNYSSELNVNALELDDSALYLCASSTGFTNTGELFFGEGSRLTVL.

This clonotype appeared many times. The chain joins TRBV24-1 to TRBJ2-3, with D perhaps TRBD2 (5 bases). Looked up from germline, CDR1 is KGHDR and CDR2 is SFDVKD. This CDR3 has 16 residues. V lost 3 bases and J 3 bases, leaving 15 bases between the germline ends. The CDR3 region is CATSDPWGEGTDTQYF. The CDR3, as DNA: TGTGCCACCAGTGATCCGTGGGGAGAAGGGACAGATACGCAGTATTTT.

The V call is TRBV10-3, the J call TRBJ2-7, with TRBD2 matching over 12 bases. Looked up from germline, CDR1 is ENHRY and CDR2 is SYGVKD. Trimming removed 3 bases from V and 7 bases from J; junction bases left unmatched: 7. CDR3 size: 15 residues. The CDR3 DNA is TGTGCCATCAGTGATCGGCGGCTAGCGGGGGGGGAGCAGTACTTC. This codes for CAISDRRLAGGEQYF.

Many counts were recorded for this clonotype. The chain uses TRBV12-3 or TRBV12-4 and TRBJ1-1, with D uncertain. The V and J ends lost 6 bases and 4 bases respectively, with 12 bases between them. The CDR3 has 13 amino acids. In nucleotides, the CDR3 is TGTGCCAGCAGCGTGGGAGGGCCCACTGAAGCTTTCTTT. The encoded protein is CASSVGGPTEAFF.

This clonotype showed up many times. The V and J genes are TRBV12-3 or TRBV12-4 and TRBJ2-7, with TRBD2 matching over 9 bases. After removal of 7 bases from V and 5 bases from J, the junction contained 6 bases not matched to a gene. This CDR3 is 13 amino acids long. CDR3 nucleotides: TGTGCCAGCACACCGGGACTAGCCCACGAGCAGTACTTC. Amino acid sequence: CASTPGLAHEQYF.

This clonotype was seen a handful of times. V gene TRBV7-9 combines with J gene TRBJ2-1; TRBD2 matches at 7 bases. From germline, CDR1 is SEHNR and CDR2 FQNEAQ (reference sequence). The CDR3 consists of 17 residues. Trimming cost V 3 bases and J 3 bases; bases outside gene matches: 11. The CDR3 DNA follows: TGTGCCAGCAGCTTCTCAGTCCAAGCGGGAAACTACAATGAGCAGTTCTTC. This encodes CASSFSVQAGNYNEQFF.

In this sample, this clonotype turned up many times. The CDR3 loop reads CASSLNRGSGTEAFF. The CDR3 region has the DNA TGTGCCAGCAGCCTTAACAGGGGATCAGGCACTGAAGCTTTCTTT. The rearrangement uses TRBV11-2 and TRBJ1-1, with 7 bases that match TRBD1. Germline CDR1 reads SGHAT; CDR2 reads FQNNGV. Trimming at V came to 5 bases and at J to 4 bases, leaving 10 bases not matched to a gene. The CDR3 has 15 residues.